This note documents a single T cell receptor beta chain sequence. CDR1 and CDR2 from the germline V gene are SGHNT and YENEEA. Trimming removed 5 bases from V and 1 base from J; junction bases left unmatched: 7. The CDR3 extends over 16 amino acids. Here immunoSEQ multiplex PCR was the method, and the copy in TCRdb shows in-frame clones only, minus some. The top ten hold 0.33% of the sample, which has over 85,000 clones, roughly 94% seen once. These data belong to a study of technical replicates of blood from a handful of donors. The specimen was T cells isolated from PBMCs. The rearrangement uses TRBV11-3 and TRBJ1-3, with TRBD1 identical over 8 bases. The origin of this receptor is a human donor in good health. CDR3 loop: CASSLTGGWSGNTIYF. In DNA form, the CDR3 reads TGTGCCAGCAGCCTCACAGGGGGATGGTCTGGAAACACCATATATTTT.